This TCR beta chain was sequenced for a study of blood T cells in healthy people across ages. Study information: Using template switching, researchers captured about one barcoded beta molecule for each two T cells.

As concerns this clonotype: This could be a read error, since a much larger clone is one nucleotide away.

A J-beta primer mix and a sample-barcoded 5' primer were used in a second PCR of roughly 6 to 12 cycles. CDR3-containing paired-end reads numbered at least 2.5 million in each sample. TCRdb independently ran MiXCR on the 5' RACE reads; one entry per CDR3 protein. The data hold 1.5 million to 2 million distinct CDR3 sequences, with 25% to 30% observed a single time. The sample, about 10 milliliters of peripheral blood, was drawn from each donor. Isolation recovered at least 7 million PBMCs from every sample. Sequencing was carried out using blood. This TCR was sampled from a woman in her twenties or thirties in good health.

As DNA, the CDR3 is TGTGCCAGCAGCACCCGGGACAGGGGCTACAATGAGCAGTACTTC. This translates into CASSTRDRGYNEQYF. The V gene is TRBV7-9, the J gene TRBJ2-1; 10 bases match TRBD1. The end of the DNA is better explained by TRBJ2-7, so the J call may be wrong. This CDR3 comprises 15 residues. The V gene's germline CDR1 is SEHNR and CDR2 FQNEAQ (reference sequence).